Reported below is one T cell receptor (beta chain). This entry comes from a study of T-cell memory formation after mild COVID-19. Germline assignment: CDR1 SQVTM and CDR2 ANQGSEA. V lost 4 bases and J 4 bases, leaving 11 bases between the germline ends. There are 13 residues in the CDR3. TCRdb recomputed calls from the 5' RACE reads with MiXCR, one row per CDR3 protein. The sample holds 350,000 to 500,000 distinct CDR3 sequences; less than 25% are singletons and the top ten take about 12%. What was sequenced was PBMCs or a T cell subset sorted from them (not recorded which). The clonotype originates from an adult woman who had mild COVID-19 (a few samples of this study predate the infection). Cell type and time point are not known. The chain employs TRBV29-1 and TRBJ2-1; no clear D. CDR3 region: CSVVARGYNEQFF. The CDR3 DNA follows: TGCAGCGTTGTGGCCCGTGGGTACAATGAGCAGTTCTTC.